These 28 T cell receptor beta chains came from one sample sequenced in a study of post-analysis software for immune sequencing data (dated by TCRdb to the mid-2010s). The investigation overall reported the following: Patients showed significantly higher frequencies than controls for a few TRBV segments, among them TRBV5-6, TRBV5-1 and TRBV20-1.

For these receptors, no antigen is known. Library preparation was by PCR. TCRdb lists the instrument as Illumina HiSeq 2500. To reduce PCR and sequencing biases, unique molecular identifiers were built into the TCR beta cDNA libraries. TCRdb reanalyzed the raw reads on its own, using fastp at Q25 for trimming and MiXCR for clone calling, and kept in-frame beta chains. When rows share a CDR3 protein, they turn into one entry using the most common DNA and genes. The sample table lists fewer than 850,000 distinct CDR3 sequences, around 27% of them with a count of one. Clones ranked in the top ten supply 0.55% to 0.65% of the sample. Specimen: blood. All receptors come from a girl between 5 and 17 years old with multiple sclerosis.

This clonotype was seen only a few times. The rearrangement joins TRBV28 to TRBJ2-3; D gene ambiguous. V was clipped by 3 bases and J by 2 bases, with 9 bases between them. The CDR3 has 14 residues. In germline, CDR1 is MDHEN, CDR2 SYDVKM. The CDR3: CASSFSGTTDTQYF. The DNA for the CDR3 is TGTGCCAGCAGTTTCAGTGGTACCACAGATACGCAGTATTTT.

The chain is built from TRBV7-2 and TRBJ1-2; the D gene is possibly TRBD1 (6 bases). CDR3 length: 16 residues. Germline-derived CDR1 and CDR2 are SGHTA and FQGNSA. V lost 1 base to trimming and J lost 2 bases, with 14 bases between them. The CDR3 protein is CASSLVGGGHNYGYTF. CDR3 bases: TGTGCCAGCAGCTTAGTGGGGGGGGGCCACAACTATGGCTACACCTTC.

The chain links TRBV7-9 to TRBJ1-4, with TRBD1 matching over 9 bases. The CDR3 consists of 16 residues. V was clipped by 5 bases and J by 7 bases; unmatched bases: 11. In germline, CDR1 is SEHNR, CDR2 FQNEAQ (reference sequence). CDR3 amino acids: CASSIPPTGGIEKLFF. DNA for the CDR3: TGTGCCAGCAGCATCCCCCCCACAGGGGGCATTGAAAAACTGTTTTTT.

The rearrangement joins TRBV5-1 to TRBJ2-5; no clear D. Per germline, CDR1 SGHRS and CDR2 YFSETQ. The germline V and J ends were trimmed by 6 bases and 0 bases, with 12 bases remaining between them. The CDR3 runs to 14 residues. CDR3 DNA: TGCGCCAGCACAACGGCTGGGAACCAAGAGACCCAGTACTTC. Translation: CASTTAGNQETQYF.

V gene TRBV21-1 combines with J gene TRBJ1-2; TRBD1 is taken as the D call from the table, unchecked against the DNA. TRBV21-1 constitutes a pseudogene. The CDR3 covers 17 residues. Written as DNA, the CDR3 is TGTGCCAGCAGCAAACCCCGTAAGGACAGGGGGCACTATGGCTACACCTTC. Translated, it gives CASSKPRKDRGHYGYTF.

The CDR3 spells CASRSLRAGGRLNEQFF. DNA for the CDR3: TGTGCCAGTAGATCTTTAAGGGCGGGAGGGCGTCTCAATGAGCAGTTCTTC. The chain is built from TRBV19 and TRBJ2-1, with 9 bases identical to TRBD2. This CDR3 has 17 amino acids. J gave up 6 bases and V 6 bases, and 15 bases lay outside the gene matches. Germline CDR1 and CDR2: LNHDA and SQIVND (reference sequence).

J is TRBJ1-1 and V is TRBV5-1; 7 bases map to TRBD1. Losses at the gene ends were 3 bases for V and 6 bases for J; bases not matched to a gene: 8. This CDR3 spans 14 amino acids. Germline CDR1 reads SGHRS; CDR2 reads YFSETQ. The CDR3 loop reads CASSSTGQEPEAFF. DNA for the CDR3: TGCGCCAGCAGCTCGACCGGACAGGAGCCTGAAGCTTTCTTT.

This chain uses TRBV7-9 with TRBJ2-5, with D tentatively TRBD1 (6 bases). CDR1 and CDR2 (germline): SEHNR, FQNEAQ (reference sequence). This CDR3 spans 14 amino acids. Trimming left V 5 bases short and J 5 bases short, with 15 bases between. CDR3 coding DNA: TGTGCCAGCAGCCTCACAGGGTCTAGGGAGACCCAGTACTTC. Its protein is CASSLTGSRETQYF.

J is TRBJ2-1 and V is TRBV29-1; 7 bases are shared with TRBD1. V was pared by 7 bases and J by 9 bases, with 9 bases of the junction left unmatched. Germline lookup yields CDR1 SQVTM and CDR2 ANQGSEA. The CDR3 runs 12 residues. The CDR3: CSAMTGPSEQFF. DNA of the CDR3: TGCAGCGCTATGACAGGGCCCAGTGAGCAGTTCTTC.

The V and J genes are TRBV7-2 and TRBJ2-7, with D possibly matching TRBD1 (5 bases). Germline V gene data show CDR1 as SGHTA and CDR2 as FQGNSA. This CDR3 is 11 amino acids long. The ends were cut back, 5 bases at V and 6 bases at J, with 8 bases in the middle. The CDR3 DNA sequence: TGTGCCAGCAGCCGAGACAGCGAGCAGTACTTC. Protein product: CASSRDSEQYF. The full variable domain, completed using reference TRBV7-2 and TRBJ2-7, is GAGVSQSPSNKVTEKGKDVELRCDPISGHTALYWYRQSLGQGLEFLIYFQGNSAPDKSGLPSDRFSAERTGGSVSTLTIQRTQQEDSAVYLCASSRDSEQYFGPGTRLTVT.

This clonotype was observed a few times. The rearrangement uses TRBV29-1 and TRBJ2-5, with 12 nucleotides matching TRBD2. Gene TRBJ2-1 matches the end of the DNA better, so the J call may be wrong. The CDR3 sequence is 18 residues long. The V gene's germline CDR1 is SQVTM and CDR2 ANQGSEA. CDR3 sequence reads: CSVGGVASGRAPQETQFF. As DNA, the CDR3 is TGCAGCGTCGGGGGGGTGGCTAGCGGGAGGGCCCCCCAAGAGACCCAGTTCTTC.

The J gene is TRBJ2-5, the V gene TRBV7-2; D is perhaps TRBD2 (7 bases). CDR1 is SGHTA and CDR2 is FQGNSA in the germline V gene. This CDR3 is 14 amino acids long. V shed 1 base and J shed 4 bases, with 10 bases lying between them. This chain's CDR3 is CASSLEGGAETQYF. In DNA form, the CDR3 reads TGTGCCAGCAGCTTAGAAGGGGGGGCAGAGACCCAGTACTTC.

The rearrangement uses TRBV5-5 and TRBJ2-7, with 8 bases matching TRBD1. The length of the CDR3 is 15 residues. Germline V gives CDR1 SGHKS, CDR2 YYEKEE (reference sequence). J gave up 0 bases and V 1 base, and 3 bases lay outside the gene matches. Here the CDR3 DNA reads TGTGCCAGCAGCTTGTACAGGGGGAGCTCCTACGAGCAGTACTTC. Its protein is CASSLYRGSSYEQYF.

This clonotype was counted only a few times. V usage is TRBV6-1 and J usage is TRBJ2-1, with TRBD2 matching 7 bases. The CDR3 length is 15 residues. The V segment lost 6 bases and the J segment 3 bases; nucleotides outside the gene matches: 8. Per germline, CDR1 MNHNS and CDR2 SASEGT. CDR3 amino acids: CASRPGLPRYNEQFF. DNA for the CDR3: TGTGCCAGCAGGCCGGGACTACCCCGCTACAATGAGCAGTTCTTC.

The chain carries TRBV25-1 and TRBJ2-5; 7 nucleotides align to TRBD2. Germline values: CDR1 MGHDK, CDR2 SYGVNS. Germline trimming cut 1 base from V and 5 bases from J; bases unmatched to any gene: 4. The CDR3 extends over 14 amino acids. CDR3 nucleotide sequence: TGTGCCAGCAGTGAATTGCGGGAGCGGGAGACCCAGTACTTC. The encoded protein is CASSELRERETQYF.

This clonotype has only a few counts. The chain joins TRBV15 to TRBJ2-5; D possibly corresponds to TRBD1 (6 bases). Trimming stripped 4 bases from V and 1 base from J, with 13 bases between. Germline lookup yields CDR1 LNHNV and CDR2 YYDKDF (reference sequence). This CDR3 contains 15 residues. CDR3: CATSNLGHPQETQYF. The CDR3, as DNA: TGTGCCACCAGCAACCTGGGACATCCCCAAGAGACCCAGTACTTC.

CDR3: CASSSPTSGIGITGELFF. The CDR3 DNA reads as TGTGCCAGCAGTTCGCCTACTAGCGGGATAGGTATCACCGGGGAGCTGTTTTTT. This sequence joins TRBV6-2 or TRBV6-3 and TRBJ2-2; 10 bases are a match to TRBD2. This CDR3 is 18 amino acids long. Germline V lookup: CDR1 MNHEY, CDR2 SVGEGT. Unmatched junction bases numbered 12, after V lost 4 bases and J lost 4 bases.

This clonotype came up a few times. This rearrangement joins TRBV28 to TRBJ1-6; D gene unclear. The V end lost 6 bases, the J end lost 14 bases, and 14 bases lay between the germline ends. This CDR3 has 12 amino acids. The V gene's germline CDR1 is MDHEN and CDR2 SYDVKM. The CDR3 DNA follows: TGTGCCAGCAGGCCCGATCGCGGATCCCTCCACTTT. It is translated as CASRPDRGSLHF.

The sample holds a few counts of this clonotype. This chain connects TRBV28 to TRBJ2-3; unclear D gene. CDR3 size: 15 residues. V was shortened by 6 bases and J by 2 bases, with 15 bases between the two germline ends. Germline CDR1 MDHEN, CDR2 SYDVKM. The CDR3 loop reads CASSPISGDTDTQYF. CDR3 nucleotides: TGTGCCAGCAGCCCAATTTCGGGCGACACAGATACGCAGTATTTT. Together with reference TRBV28 and TRBJ2-3, the CDR3 gives the full variable domain: DVKVTQSSRYLVKRTGEKVFLECVQDMDHENMFWYRQDPGLGLRLIYFSYDVKMKEKGDIPEGYSVSREKKERFSLILESASTNQTSMYLCASSPISGDTDTQYFGPGTRLTVL.

The CDR3 bases are TGTGCCAGCAGCCCCATGGACTCCCGGACAGGGTATAATTCACCCCTCCACTTT. Translating it yields CASSPMDSRTGYNSPLHF. This sequence joins TRBV4-2 and TRBJ1-6; 8 nucleotides agree with TRBD1. The germline V gene has CDR1 LGHNA and CDR2 YNFKEQ. The length of the CDR3 is 18 residues. V lost 4 bases and J lost 4; bases outside the gene matches: 12.

The CDR3 DNA follows: TGTGCCAGCAGCCAAGAGGAGGGAGCGAACTATGGCTACACCTTC. This sequence encodes CASSQEEGANYGYTF. The chain carries TRBV4-2 and TRBJ1-2; no definite D call. The germline V gene encodes CDR1 LGHNA and CDR2 YNFKEQ. V dropped 0 bases and J dropped 2 bases, with 10 bases sitting between them. This CDR3 region has 15 residues.

This clonotype has more than one count but fewer than ten. This chain links TRBV6-5 with TRBJ2-5, with D possibly TRBD2 on 5 matching bases. Trimming pared 4 bases from V and 1 base from J, leaving 13 bases between. The length of the CDR3 is 15 residues. The V gene's germline CDR1 is MNHEY and CDR2 SVGAGI. This chain's CDR3 is CASSLAGERQETQYF. The CDR3, as DNA: TGTGCCAGCAGTTTAGCCGGGGAACGCCAAGAGACCCAGTACTTC.

As to this clonotype: A much bigger clone sits one base away, suggesting this may be a read error. This chain links TRBV29-1 with TRBJ2-5; 12 positions agree with TRBD2. The CDR3 loop spans 14 amino acids. The trim removed 4 bases at V and 11 bases at J, leaving 11 bases unmatched. CDR1 is SQVTM and CDR2 is ANQGSEA in the germline V gene. The CDR3 sequence is CSVGTSGGYNEQYF. DNA for the CDR3: TGCAGCGTTGGAACTAGCGGGGGGTACAATGAGCAGTACTTC.

The V gene is TRBV20-1, the J gene TRBJ1-1; TRBD1 is a possible D gene (6 bases). The CDR3 spans 15 residues. Germline V CDR1 and CDR2: DFQATT, SNEGSKA (reference sequence). V lost 6 bases, J lost 0 bases, and 17 bases lay in between. CDR3 loop: CSAMGGGAMNTEAFF. In nucleotides, the CDR3 is TGCAGTGCAATGGGCGGGGGCGCCATGAACACTGAAGCTTTCTTT.

This clonotype was counted only a few times. The DNA for the CDR3 is TGCAGCGTTGGGCGGACAGACTACGAGCAGTACTTC. It codes for CSVGRTDYEQYF. The genes are TRBV29-1 and TRBJ2-7; D is perhaps TRBD1 (6 bases). CDR1 and CDR2 from the germline V gene are SQVTM and ANQGSEA. This CDR3 comprises 12 residues. Trimming removed 4 bases at V and 3 bases at J, with 10 bases between.

The chain links TRBV29-1 to TRBJ1-4; 8 bases agree with TRBD1. Per the germline V gene, CDR1 is SQVTM and CDR2 is ANQGSEA. V lost 5 bases, J lost 5 bases, and 1 base stayed unmatched. The CDR3 has 12 amino acids. CDR3 sequence reads: CSVRDRNEKLFF. The CDR3 DNA follows: TGCAGCGTTCGGGACAGGAATGAAAAACTGTTTTTT.

This clonotype has more than one count but fewer than ten. V usage is TRBV2 and J usage is TRBJ2-7; TRBD2 is a possible D gene (6 bases). The CDR3 runs to 12 residues. The germline V and J ends were trimmed by 6 bases and 5 bases, with 11 bases remaining between them. CDR1 SNHLY and CDR2 FYNNEI come from the germline V gene. The CDR3 DNA sequence: TGTGCCAGCAGAGGAGGGGTCCACGAGCAGTACTTC. As protein: CASRGGVHEQYF. Complete variable domain (other parts from reference TRBV2 and TRBJ2-7): EPEVTQTPSHQVTQMGQEVILRCVPISNHLYFYWYRQILGQKVEFLVSFYNNEISEKSEIFDDQFSVERPDGSNFTLKIRSTKLEDSAMYFCASRGGVHEQYFGPGTRLTVT.

This clonotype was observed many times. The chain carries TRBV7-9 and TRBJ2-4; D possibly corresponds to TRBD2 (6 bases). With 2 bases removed from V and 7 bases from J, the gap between germline ends came to 15 bases. Germline CDR1 and CDR2: SEHNR and FQNEAQ (reference sequence). CDR3 length equals 15 residues. CDR3 DNA: TGTGCCAGCAGCTTACGGGGGAGCCCCGGGAACATTCAGTACTTC. It yields the protein CASSLRGSPGNIQYF.